This T cell receptor beta chain emerged from a study of beta chain features in type 1 diabetes. Study-level points and caveats: Among all four CD4+ subsets, Type 1 diabetes patients had TCRB CDR3s that were moderately but significantly shorter. Researchers caution that PCR might favor shorter templates, equally among patients and controls.

Every bit of the isolated RNA underwent reverse transcription, so sequencing read expressed TCRB transcripts. Regulatory, naive and central memory T cell samples averaged approximately 3.9 million reads. TCRdb's table, derived via immunoSEQ multiplex PCR, lists solely in-frame clones and lacks some. The repertoire includes a few hundred thousand clones, about 14% of them detected once, and approximately 0.02% sits in the top ten. A few counts support this clone. Its antigen is unknown. CD45RO/CCR7/CD25/CD127/CD95/CD27 separated CD4+ naive, central memory, regulatory and stem cell-like memory cells by sorting. The receptor's source is a woman in her late teens or twenties in good health. What was sequenced was naive CD4+ T cells from blood.

In DNA form, the CDR3 reads TGTGCCTGGAGTATGGAGGGGTCAGCGGACATTCAGTACTTC. As protein: CAWSMEGSADIQYF. The chain links TRBV30 to TRBJ2-4; tentatively, D is TRBD2 (6 bases). Trimming cost V 2 bases and J 8 bases, with 16 bases left between them. Germline V CDR1 and CDR2: GTSNPN, SVGIG (reference sequence). This CDR3 region has 14 residues. Variable domain in full (rest from reference TRBV30 and TRBJ2-4): SQTIHQWPATLVQPVGSPLSLECTVEGTSNPNLYWYRQAAGRGLQLLFYSVGIGQISSEVPQNLSASRPQDRQFILSSKKLLLSDSGFYLCAWSMEGSADIQYFGAGTRLSVL.